The 26 T cell receptor beta chains presented below share a single source sample, sequenced in a study of PD-1 blockade in classical Hodgkin lymphoma. TCRdb keeps only in-frame clones here, not all; method: immunoSEQ multiplex PCR. Among tens of thousands of clones listed, 85% to 95% were seen once. The time point denotes: newly diagnosed, previously untreated cHL patient sample. Negative magnetic selection isolated CD4+ T cells from thawed PBMCs. Sequencing was carried out using CD4+ T cells from blood. These TCRs come from a human donor with classical Hodgkin lymphoma.

This chain joins TRBV10-3 and TRBJ2-1; no clear D. V lost 8 bases and J lost 7, with 18 bases in between. Germline CDR1 and CDR2: ENHRY and SYGVKD. The CDR3 runs 14 residues. Here the CDR3 reads CAIDFKAHGNEQFF. CDR3 DNA: TGTGCCATCGACTTTAAGGCCCACGGTAATGAGCAGTTCTTC.

The chain combines TRBV5-1 with TRBJ1-4, with 7 bases aligning to TRBD1. CDR1 is SGHRS, CDR2 YFSETQ, per germline. With 2 bases clipped from V and 8 bases from J, the junction kept 9 bases outside the gene matches. This CDR3 is built from 15 residues. The CDR3: CASSLKGAKGEKLFF. The CDR3 DNA sequence: TGCGCCAGCAGCTTAAAGGGGGCAAAGGGGGAAAAACTGTTTTTT.

The chain joins TRBV7-2 to TRBJ2-7; possible D gene TRBD2, 7 bases. Germline CDR1 and CDR2: SGHTA and FQGNSA. The V end lost 5 bases, the J end lost 7 bases, and 18 bases lay between the germline ends. The CDR3 covers 14 residues. In DNA, the CDR3 is TGTGCCAGCAGCCGCCCGGCGGGGGCGCGGGAGCAGTACTTC. Translation gives CASSRPAGAREQYF.

The chain uses TRBV7-9 and TRBJ1-3, with D uncertain. Trimming removed 5 bases from V and 1 base from J, with 9 bases in between. There are 14 residues in the CDR3. CDR1 SEHNR and CDR2 FQNEAQ come from the germline V gene (reference sequence). The CDR3 DNA is TGTGCCAGCAGCCCCCTTAGTTCTGGAAACACCATATATTTT. Translation: CASSPLSSGNTIYF.

The V call is TRBV28, the J call TRBJ2-1; TRBD2 is a possible D gene (5 bases). This CDR3 region has 17 residues. Germline CDR1 and CDR2: MDHEN and SYDVKM. V lost 3 bases and J lost 5, with 20 bases in between. The chain's CDR3 is CASSFRLLSEGNNEQFF. Written as DNA, the CDR3 is TGTGCCAGCAGTTTTCGCCTCCTTAGCGAGGGTAACAATGAGCAGTTCTTC.

The V and J genes are TRBV15 and TRBJ2-3; D is tentatively TRBD1 or TRBD2 (5 bases each). The CDR3 totals 18 residues. Per the germline V gene, CDR1 is LNHNV and CDR2 is YYDKDF (reference sequence). Trimming took 2 bases from V and 3 from J, leaving 21 bases between them. Written as DNA, the CDR3 is TGTGCCACCAGCAGAACGGGTCGATCGGGGCGCGGGACAGATACGCAGTATTTT. This gives the protein CATSRTGRSGRGTDTQYF. Based on the CDR3 plus reference TRBV15 and TRBJ2-3, the full variable domain is DAMVIQNPRYQVTQFGKPVTLSCSQTLNHNVMYWYQQKSSQAPKLLFHYYDKDFNNEADTPDNFQSRRPNTSFCFLDIRSPGLGDTAMYLCATSRTGRSGRGTDTQYFGPGTRLTVL.

The V call is TRBV7-4, the J call TRBJ1-5; D is uncertain. CDR3 length: 10 residues. Germline V gene lookup returns CDR1 SGHVT and CDR2 SQSDAQ. The ends were cut back, 6 bases at V and 5 bases at J, with 2 bases in the middle. In nucleotides, the CDR3 is TGTGCCAGCAGGGATCAGCCCCAGCATTTT. Protein product: CASRDQPQHF.

The J gene is TRBJ2-7, the V gene TRBV5-3; 11 nucleotides align to TRBD2. TRBV5-3 is assigned to the ORF class and has an uncertain function. The V segment lost 2 bases and the J segment 2 bases; nucleotides outside the gene matches: 9. This CDR3 has 17 residues. The CDR3 loop is CARSFLAGGRKTYEQYF. The CDR3 DNA reads as TGTGCCAGAAGCTTCCTAGCGGGGGGCCGAAAAACCTACGAGCAGTACTTC.

As for this clone: One end of the junction does not line up with germline, which may come from a read error. J is TRBJ2-2 and V is TRBV4-2; 7 bases agree with TRBD1. CDR1 and CDR2 from the germline V gene are LGHNA and YNFKEQ. The CDR3 has 15 amino acids. CDR3 region: CASSRGQENTRELFF. The CDR3 region has the DNA TGTGCCAGCAGCCGAGGACAGGAGAACACCAGGGAGCTGTTTTTT.

The chain joins TRBV5-4 to TRBJ2-1; 7 nucleotides agree with TRBD2. The CDR3 length is 15 residues. Germline CDR1 SGHNT, CDR2 YYREEE (reference sequence). V trimming: 0 bases; J trimming: 6 bases; junction bases outside the gene matches: 6. CDR3 region: CASSLALREGNEQFF. CDR3 nucleotide sequence: TGTGCCAGCAGCTTGGCCCTCAGGGAGGGCAATGAGCAGTTCTTC.

The chain links TRBV5-6 to TRBJ1-6; a weak D match, TRBD1 (6 bases). Deletions cut 3 bases from V and 8 bases from J, with 12 bases between. The germline gives CDR1 SGHDT, CDR2 YYEEEE. This CDR3 comprises 14 residues. CDR3 DNA: TGTGCCAGCAGCTGGGACACACATGATTCACCCCTCCACTTT. The encoded protein is CASSWDTHDSPLHF.

The rearrangement links TRBV10-1 to TRBJ1-1; 7 bases agree with TRBD1. CDR1 and CDR2 from the germline V gene are WNHNN and SYGVQD (reference sequence). The CDR3 has 17 residues. The V segment lost 3 bases and the J segment 7 bases; nucleotides outside the gene matches: 17. The DNA for the CDR3 is TGCGCCAGCAGTGACTCCGTTTGGGGGACAGAGGGCTTTGAAGCTTTCTTT. Translation: CASSDSVWGTEGFEAFF.

This chain connects TRBV5-1 to TRBJ1-5; D is ambiguous. CDR1 and CDR2 (germline): SGHRS, YFSETQ. Trimming cost V 0 bases and J 5 bases, with 9 bases left between them. The length of the CDR3 is 14 residues. The CDR3, as DNA: TGCGCCAGCAGCTTGGCTGGGGTGGATCAGCCCCAGCATTTT. Amino acid sequence: CASSLAGVDQPQHF.

This clone was recorded once. The chain is built from TRBV5-4 and TRBJ2-3; D remains unclear. Between the trimmed V and J ends, which lost 0 bases and 0 bases, there was a span of 5 bases. From germline, CDR1 is SGHNT and CDR2 YYREEE (reference sequence). This CDR3 has 14 amino acids. The CDR3 loop reads CASSLEGSTDTQYF. CDR3 nucleotide sequence: TGTGCCAGCAGCTTGGAAGGGAGCACAGATACGCAGTATTTT.

The chain carries TRBV5-1 and TRBJ2-7, with TRBD2 identical over 11 bases. V lost 4 bases, J lost 4 bases, and 7 bases stayed unmatched. The CDR3 covers 15 residues. Germline V gene lookup returns CDR1 SGHRS and CDR2 YFSETQ. The CDR3 spells CASSGGTSGSYEQYF. CDR3 in DNA: TGCGCCAGCAGCGGAGGGACTAGCGGTTCTTACGAGCAGTACTTC.

This clone has just one count. Here the CDR3 reads CSVERQVNEQFF. The DNA of the CDR3 is TGCAGCGTTGAACGGCAGGTAAATGAGCAGTTCTTC. V usage is TRBV29-1 and J usage is TRBJ2-1; no definite D call. V dropped 2 bases and J dropped 7 bases, with 9 bases sitting between them. The CDR3 covers 12 residues. Germline V CDR1 and CDR2: SQVTM, ANQGSEA.

This clone was seen more than once but under ten times. The chain employs TRBV18 and TRBJ1-5; 9 bases line up with TRBD1. J lost 7 bases, V lost 4 bases, and 8 bases had no gene match. The CDR3 loop spans 15 amino acids. Looked up from germline, CDR1 is KGHSH and CDR2 is LQKENI. The CDR3 sequence is CASSRNGQGQQPQHF. In DNA form, the CDR3 reads TGTGCCAGCTCACGGAATGGACAGGGGCAGCAGCCCCAGCATTTT.

The V call is TRBV10-3, the J call TRBJ2-5; 7 bases agree with TRBD1. CDR3 length: 15 amino acids. V dropped 5 bases and J dropped 5; count of bases not matched to a gene: 11. Germline CDR1 ENHRY, CDR2 SYGVKD. The CDR3 here is CAISHGDSLVETQYF. The CDR3 DNA reads as TGTGCCATCAGTCACGGGGACAGTTTGGTGGAGACCCAGTACTTC.

Only a few counts were recorded for this clone. V gene TRBV4-2 combines with J gene TRBJ2-3; 11 nucleotides agree with TRBD2. Germline V gene sequence: CDR1 LGHNA, CDR2 YNFKEQ. This CDR3 comprises 17 residues. The V gene end was trimmed by 0 bases and the J gene end by 4 bases; junction bases not matched to a gene: 6. The CDR3 region has the DNA TGTGCCAGCAGCCAAGACCATAGCGGGGGGGCCGCAGATACGCAGTATTTT. Residues: CASSQDHSGGAADTQYF.

The rearrangement uses TRBV7-3 and TRBJ2-3; 9 bases are shared with TRBD2. The CDR3 extends over 15 amino acids. Germline V gene data show CDR1 as SGHTA and CDR2 as FQGTGA. Germline trimming cut 4 bases from V and 0 bases from J; bases unmatched to any gene: 2. CDR3 loop: CASSSSGASTDTQYF. CDR3 nucleotide sequence: TGTGCCAGCAGCTCTAGCGGGGCTAGCACAGATACGCAGTATTTT.

The J gene is TRBJ1-2, the V gene TRBV7-9; 7 positions match TRBD1. Germline V gene sequence: CDR1 SEHNR, CDR2 FQNEAQ (reference sequence). J lost 4 bases, V lost 5 bases, and 10 bases had no gene match. This CDR3 is built from 15 residues. This CDR3 reads CASSPWDRTFYGYTF. CDR3 sequence (DNA): TGTGCCAGCAGCCCTTGGGACAGAACTTTCTATGGCTACACCTTC.

Here the CDR3 reads CASSPGLAISTDTQYF. In DNA form, the CDR3 reads TGTGCCAGCAGTCCGGGACTAGCGATTAGCACAGATACGCAGTATTTT. The J gene is TRBJ2-3, the V gene TRBV2; 10 positions match TRBD2. After removal of 5 bases from V and 0 bases from J, the junction contained 5 bases not matched to a gene. The CDR3 spans 16 residues. The germline CDR1 and CDR2 sequences are SNHLY and FYNNEI.

The chain links TRBV5-1 to TRBJ1-1; 8 positions agree with TRBD1. With V trimmed by 2 bases and J by 2 bases, 2 bases remained unmatched. Germline assignment: CDR1 SGHRS and CDR2 YFSETQ. This CDR3 is built from 14 residues. The CDR3 nucleotides are TGCGCCAGCAGCTTAGACAGGGGTAACACTGAAGCTTTCTTT. Its translation is CASSLDRGNTEAFF.

The V and J genes are TRBV18 and TRBJ1-1; D is uncertain. The CDR3 is 17 residues long. Germline V gives CDR1 KGHSH, CDR2 LQKENI. V was cut by 2 bases and J by 1 base, with 17 bases left in between. The chain's CDR3 is CASSPAQLSLKNTEAFF. CDR3 DNA: TGTGCCAGCTCACCAGCACAGTTAAGTCTCAAGAACACTGAAGCTTTCTTT. Drawing the rest from reference TRBV18 and TRBJ1-1, the complete variable domain is NAGVMQNPRHLVRRRGQEARLRCSPMKGHSHVYWYRQLPEEGLKFMVYLQKENIIDESGMPKERFSAEFPKEGPSILRIQQVVRGDSAAYFCASSPAQLSLKNTEAFFGQGTRLTVV.

V and J are TRBV19 and TRBJ2-5, with 8 bases that match TRBD1. Trimming removed 8 bases from V and 2 bases from J; junction bases left unmatched: 4. The germline gives CDR1 LNHDA, CDR2 SQIVND (reference sequence). This CDR3 spans 13 amino acids. The CDR3 here is CASARTGQETQYF. The DNA of the CDR3 is TGTGCCAGTGCTAGGACAGGGCAAGAGACCCAGTACTTC.

The chain uses TRBV10-2 and TRBJ2-7; 7 nucleotides agree with TRBD1. CDR1 and CDR2 from the germline V gene are WSHSY and SAAADI. The CDR3 sequence is 15 residues long. V was pared by 4 bases and J by 1 base, with 7 bases of the junction left unmatched. CDR3 protein: CASSGLWDRSYEQYF. The CDR3 nucleotides are TGCGCCAGCAGTGGATTATGGGACAGATCCTACGAGCAGTACTTC.